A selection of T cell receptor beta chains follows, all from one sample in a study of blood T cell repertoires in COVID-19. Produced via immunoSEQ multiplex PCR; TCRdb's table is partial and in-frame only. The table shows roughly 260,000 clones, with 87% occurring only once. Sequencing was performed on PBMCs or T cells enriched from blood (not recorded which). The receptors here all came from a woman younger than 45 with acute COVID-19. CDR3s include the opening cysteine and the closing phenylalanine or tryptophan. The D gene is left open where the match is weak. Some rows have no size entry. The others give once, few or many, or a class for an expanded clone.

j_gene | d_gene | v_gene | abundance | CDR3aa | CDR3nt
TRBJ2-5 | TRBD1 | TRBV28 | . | CASSSQYRGQTQYF | TGTGCCAGCAGTTCCCAATACAGGGGGCAGACCCAGTACTTC
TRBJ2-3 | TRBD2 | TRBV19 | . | CASSTSGASDTQYF | TGTGCCAGTAGTACTAGCGGGGCATCAGATACGCAGTATTTT
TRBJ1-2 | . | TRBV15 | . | CATSRPLSPLYGYTF | TGTGCCACCAGCAGACCCCTGTCCCCCCTTTATGGCTACACCTTC
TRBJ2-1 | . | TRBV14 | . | CASSQVWAPLFNEQFF | TGTGCCAGCAGCCAAGTGTGGGCCCCCTTGTTCAATGAGCAGTTCTTC
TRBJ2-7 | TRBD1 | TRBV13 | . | CASSPRQGGYEQYF | TGTGCCAGCAGCCCGCGACAGGGTGGGTACGAGCAGTACTTC
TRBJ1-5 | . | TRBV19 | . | CASSIGVGAQNSNQPQHF | TGTGCCAGTAGTATCGGTGTGGGGGCTCAGAATAGCAATCAGCCCCAGCATTTT
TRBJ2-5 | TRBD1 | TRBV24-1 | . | CATTNRGETQYF | TGTGCCACCACCAACAGGGGAGAGACCCAGTACTTC
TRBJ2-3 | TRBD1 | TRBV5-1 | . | CASSRDSSNTDTQYF | TGCGCCAGCAGCCGGGACAGTAGCAACACAGATACGCAGTATTTT
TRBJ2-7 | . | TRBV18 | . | CASSPELPYEQYF | TGTGCCAGCTCACCAGAACTACCCTACGAGCAGTACTTC
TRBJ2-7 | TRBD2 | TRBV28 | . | CASTPLTSVYHEQYF | TGTGCCAGCACCCCTCTTACTAGCGTTTATCACGAGCAGTACTTC
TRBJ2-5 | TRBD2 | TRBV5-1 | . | CASSSMPAGNQETQYF | TGCGCCAGCAGCTCTATGCCAGCGGGAAACCAAGAGACCCAGTACTTC
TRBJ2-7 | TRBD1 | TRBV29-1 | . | CSVETGGGYEQYF | TGCAGCGTTGAAACAGGGGGCGGTTACGAGCAGTACTTC
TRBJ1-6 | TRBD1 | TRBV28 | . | CASSSPGTGHSPLHF | TGTGCCAGCAGTTCCCCCGGGACAGGGCATTCACCCCTCCACTTT
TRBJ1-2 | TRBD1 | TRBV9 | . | CASSVRQGNYGYTF | TGTGCCAGCAGCGTGAGACAGGGAAACTATGGCTACACCTTC
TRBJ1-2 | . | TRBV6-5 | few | CASSPLAWAGYGYTF | TGTGCCAGCAGTCCCCTGGCGTGGGCAGGCTATGGCTACACCTTC
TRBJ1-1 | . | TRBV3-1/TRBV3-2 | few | CASSQRETEAFF | TGTGCCAGCAGCCAAAGGGAGACTGAAGCTTTCTTT
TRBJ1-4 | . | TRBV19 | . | CASTGFYEKLFF | TGTGCCAGTACGGGGTTTTACGAAAAACTGTTTTTT
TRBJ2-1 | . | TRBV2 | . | CASREGPPNEQFF | TGTGCCAGCAGGGAGGGTCCCCCCAATGAGCAGTTCTTC
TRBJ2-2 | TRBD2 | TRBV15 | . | CATSSNKGLAWAGELFF | TGTGCCACCAGCAGCAACAAGGGACTAGCGTGGGCCGGGGAGCTGTTTTTT
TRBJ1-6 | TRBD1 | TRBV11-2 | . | CASSPTQGISPLHF | TGTGCCAGCAGCCCAACACAGGGGATTTCACCCCTCCACTTT
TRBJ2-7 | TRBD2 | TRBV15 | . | CATSRVAGGAHEQYF | TGTGCCACCAGCAGGGTCGCCGGGGGGGCCCACGAGCAGTACTTC
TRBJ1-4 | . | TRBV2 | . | CASSATIQRTNEKLFF | TGTGCCAGCAGTGCCACTATTCAGAGAACTAATGAAAAACTGTTTTTT
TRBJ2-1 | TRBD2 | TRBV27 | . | CASSLGLALALTNEQFF | TGTGCCAGCAGTTTGGGACTAGCCCTCGCCTTGACCAATGAGCAGTTCTTC